This is a list of T cell receptor beta chains from one sample in a study of Graves' ophthalmopathy and Graves' hyperthyroidism. TCRdb called the multiplex PCR reads again in MiXCR, with one record for every CDR3 protein. This sample carries 620,000 or so distinct CDR3 sequences, approximately 22% of them seen once, and the ten largest clones take roughly 6.9%. Sequencing input: peripheral blood. The receptors here all came from a woman aged 18 to 35 with stable Graves' hyperthyroidism. Some clones in this sample may be carry-over from other donors' samples. Both conserved end residues are part of each CDR3. Fields, in order: J gene, V gene, CDR3 protein.

>TRBJ2-5|TRBV6-1
CASSEGIAGVTETQYF
>TRBJ1-1|TRBV2
CASRGTGENTEAFF
>TRBJ1-1|TRBV15
CATSRARGTRTDAFF
>TRBJ1-3|TRBV11-2
CASSPRGGRNTIYF
>TRBJ1-1|TRBV2
CASGTTGGTEAFF
>TRBJ1-2|TRBV6-4
CASSVSLGGSGYGYTF
>TRBJ2-5|TRBV7-3
CASSPKGDRSLETQYF
>TRBJ2-7|TRBV12-3/TRBV12-4
CASSLLWGAKSSYEQYF
>TRBJ2-7|TRBV6-1
CASREDSTYEQYF
>TRBJ2-3|TRBV7-3
CASSLILEDTQYF
>TRBJ2-7|TRBV10-2
CATLTGAYEQYF
>TRBJ2-7|TRBV6-2/TRBV6-3
CASSYRETYEQYF
>TRBJ1-3|TRBV6-5
CASSYSLSSGNTIYF
>TRBJ1-5|TRBV7-2
CASRVGDQPQHF
>TRBJ1-2|TRBV20-1
CSAYQGTGYGYTF
>TRBJ2-5|TRBV13
CASSSRHTGGQETQYF
>TRBJ1-1|TRBV4-3
CASSQAIGLNTEAFF
>TRBJ2-5|TRBV7-3
CASSLNARGNQETQYF
>TRBJ2-7|TRBV28
CASSLGQLYYEQYF
>TRBJ2-5|TRBV24-1
CATSDSGSRYQETQYF